The clone carrying this T cell receptor (beta chain) came up many times. This entry is derived from a study of CDR3 diversity in severe acne. Germline values: CDR1 SGHVS, CDR2 FQNEAQ. V was clipped by 5 bases and J by 2 bases; unmatched bases: 8. This CDR3 region has 15 residues. Each CDR3 protein gets one entry after TCRdb re-called the PCR reads with MiXCR. The sample records 85,000 to 120,000 distinct CDR3 sequences, roughly half being singletons. This chain uses TRBV7-8 with TRBJ2-7; 8 nucleotides line up with TRBD2. The TCR sequence derives from a male donor with acne. Material: blood. The CDR3 spells CASSRSLAVTYEQYF. The CDR3 nucleotides read TGTGCCAGCAGCCGTTCACTAGCGGTTACCTACGAGCAGTACTTC.